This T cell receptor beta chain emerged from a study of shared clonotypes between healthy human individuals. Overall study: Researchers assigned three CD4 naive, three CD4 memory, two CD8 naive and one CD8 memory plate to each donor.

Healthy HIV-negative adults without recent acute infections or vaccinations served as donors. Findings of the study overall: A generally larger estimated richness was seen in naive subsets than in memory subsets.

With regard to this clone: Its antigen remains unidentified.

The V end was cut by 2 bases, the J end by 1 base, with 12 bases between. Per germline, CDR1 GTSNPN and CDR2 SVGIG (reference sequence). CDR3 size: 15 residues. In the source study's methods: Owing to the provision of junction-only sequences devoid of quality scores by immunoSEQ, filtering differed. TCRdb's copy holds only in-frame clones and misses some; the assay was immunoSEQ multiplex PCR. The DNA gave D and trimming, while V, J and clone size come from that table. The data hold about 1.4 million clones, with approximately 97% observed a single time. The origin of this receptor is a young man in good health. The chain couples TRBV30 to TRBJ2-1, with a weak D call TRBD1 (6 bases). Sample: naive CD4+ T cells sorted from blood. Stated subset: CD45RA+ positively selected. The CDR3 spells CAWSSRGQSYNEQFF. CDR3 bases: TGTGCCTGGAGTAGTCGTGGACAGTCCTACAATGAGCAGTTCTTC. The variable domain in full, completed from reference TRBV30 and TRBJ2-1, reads SQTIHQWPATLVQPVGSPLSLECTVEGTSNPNLYWYRQAAGRGLQLLFYSVGIGQISSEVPQNLSASRPQDRQFILSSKKLLLSDSGFYLCAWSSRGQSYNEQFFGPGTRLTVL.